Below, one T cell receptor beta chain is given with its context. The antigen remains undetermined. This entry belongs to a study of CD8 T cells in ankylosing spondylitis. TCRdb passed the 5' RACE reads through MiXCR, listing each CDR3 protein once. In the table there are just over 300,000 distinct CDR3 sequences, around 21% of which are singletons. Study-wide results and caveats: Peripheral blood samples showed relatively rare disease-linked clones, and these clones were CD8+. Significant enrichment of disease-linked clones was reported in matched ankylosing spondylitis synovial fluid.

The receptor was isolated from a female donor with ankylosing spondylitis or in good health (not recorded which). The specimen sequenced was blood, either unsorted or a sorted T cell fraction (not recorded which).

CDR3 residues: CASSVLRGRETQYF. The CDR3 DNA reads as TGTGCCAGCAGTGTCCTCAGGGGGCGAGAGACCCAGTACTTC. The chain carries TRBV2 and TRBJ2-5; TRBD1 aligns across 8 bases. V shed 4 bases, J shed 4 bases, and the junction held 5 bases outside the gene matches. The V gene's germline CDR1 is SNHLY and CDR2 FYNNEI. This CDR3 spans 14 amino acids.